This T cell receptor (beta chain) originates from a study of T cell repertoires in aging, cancer and after chemotherapy. Amplification of TCR beta used genomic DNA extracted from peripheral blood. With 4 bases removed from V and 8 bases from J, the gap between germline ends came to 24 bases. Germline CDR1 MNHEY, CDR2 SVGAGI. The length of the CDR3 is 17 residues. Rearranged V-D-J TRB sequences were amplified with a mixed TRB-A/B primer pool. Via MiXCR, TCRdb re-called the multiplex PCR reads, giving one row per CDR3 protein. The sample has around 10,000 distinct CDR3 sequences, around a third seen once.

Sequencing used blood. The receptor was derived from a human donor in good health. The donor label of this sample is uncertain. J is TRBJ2-1 and V is TRBV6-5; D tentatively fits TRBD1 or TRBD2 (7 bases each). The CDR3 spells CASSSWAQGGRDYEQFF. In DNA form, the CDR3 reads TGTGCCAGCAGTTCATGGGCCCAGGGGGGGAGGGACTATGAGCAGTTCTTC.